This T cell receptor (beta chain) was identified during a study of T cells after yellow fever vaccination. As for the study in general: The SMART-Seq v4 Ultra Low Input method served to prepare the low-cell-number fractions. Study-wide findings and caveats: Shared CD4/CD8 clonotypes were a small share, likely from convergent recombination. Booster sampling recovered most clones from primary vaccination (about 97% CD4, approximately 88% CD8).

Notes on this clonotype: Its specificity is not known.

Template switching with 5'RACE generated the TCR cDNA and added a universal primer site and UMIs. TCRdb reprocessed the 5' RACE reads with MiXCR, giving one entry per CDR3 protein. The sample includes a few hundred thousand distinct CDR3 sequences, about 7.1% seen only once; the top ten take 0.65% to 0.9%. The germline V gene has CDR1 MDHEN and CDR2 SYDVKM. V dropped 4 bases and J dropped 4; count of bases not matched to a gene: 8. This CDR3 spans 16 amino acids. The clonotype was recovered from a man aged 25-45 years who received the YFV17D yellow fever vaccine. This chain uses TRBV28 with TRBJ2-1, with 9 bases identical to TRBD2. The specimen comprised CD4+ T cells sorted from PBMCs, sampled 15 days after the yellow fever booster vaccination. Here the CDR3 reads CASSSGTSRLYNEQFF. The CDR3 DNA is TGTGCCAGCAGTTCCGGGACTAGCAGATTATACAATGAGCAGTTCTTC.